The clone carrying this T cell receptor beta chain was counted only a few times. One entry per CDR3 protein, called by TCRdb with MiXCR from the 5' RACE reads. The sample includes approximately 50,000 distinct CDR3 sequences, roughly 14% of them seen just once. This specimen belongs to a study of T cells of healthy individuals. The receptor was derived from a human donor in good health.

The DNA of the CDR3 is TGTGCCAGCAGCTTAGTTACGTCCGCCAACAATCAGCCCCAGCATTTT. It encodes CASSLVTSANNQPQHF. The genes are TRBV11-1 and TRBJ1-5, with D unclear. The CDR3 has 16 residues. The V gene lost 1 base and the J gene lost 3 bases, with 13 bases spanning the gap. CDR1 SGHAT and CDR2 FQDESV come from the germline V gene (reference sequence).